A selection of T cell receptor beta chains follows, all from one sample in a study. TCRdb re-called the 5' RACE reads with MiXCR, one entry per CDR3 protein. The data hold 45,000 to 55,000 distinct CDR3 sequences, with more than 20% observed a single time. Sequenced material: tumor-infiltrating naive CD4+ T cells sorted from the breast tumor. These receptor sequences come from a female donor with breast cancer. Both conserved end residues are part of each CDR3. The D gene is left open where the match is weak. Size tells how often a clone was seen (once, few, many) or the class of an expanded clone, and some rows leave it out.

j_call v_call clone_size d_call cdr3_aa cdr3_nt
TRBJ2-1 TRBV7-9 many NA CASSPKLRLGNEQFF TGTGCCAGCAGCCCTAAATTGCGGCTTGGGAATGAGCAGTTCTTC
TRBJ2-1 TRBV18 few NA CASSRDNEQFF TGTGCCAGCTCGCGGGACAATGAGCAGTTCTTC
TRBJ2-1 TRBV29-1 few NA CSVDGVNNEQFF TGCAGCGTTGACGGGGTCAACAATGAGCAGTTCTTC
TRBJ2-1 TRBV20-1 NA TRBD1 CSAGAHRGDYNEQFF TGCAGTGCTGGAGCACACAGGGGAGACTACAATGAGCAGTTCTTC
TRBJ2-3 TRBV11-3 medium-sized NA CASSLVETQYF TGTGCCAGCAGCTTAGTAGAGACGCAGTATTTT
TRBJ2-1 TRBV11-3 few TRBD2 CASSSEGLAGDNEQFF TGTGCCAGCAGCTCCGAGGGACTAGCGGGGGACAATGAGCAGTTCTTC
TRBJ1-1 TRBV27 NA NA CASSPHILSGRDTEAFF TGTGCCAGCAGTCCTCACATATTGTCGGGGCGGGACACTGAAGCTTTCTTT
TRBJ2-1 TRBV7-4 NA NA CASSADTYNEQFF TGTGCCAGCAGCGCTGACACTTACAATGAGCAGTTCTTC
TRBJ2-7 TRBV4-3 many NA CASSQERDEQYF TGCGCCAGCAGCCAAGAAAGGGACGAGCAGTACTTC
TRBJ1-1 TRBV5-1 NA NA CASSLGIPIGAEAFF TGCGCCAGCAGCTTGGGCATCCCAATCGGCGCTGAAGCTTTCTTT
TRBJ2-2 TRBV5-1 few NA CASSSQGLGGELFF TGCGCCAGCAGTTCACAGGGCTTGGGCGGGGAGCTGTTTTTT
TRBJ2-7 TRBV29-1 NA NA CSVEEGPGNGYEQYF TGCAGCGTTGAGGAAGGCCCAGGGAACGGCTACGAGCAGTACTTC
TRBJ2-1 TRBV5-5 medium-sized NA CASSFGPGQNEQFF TGTGCCAGCAGCTTCGGTCCCGGACAGAATGAGCAGTTCTTC
TRBJ2-3 TRBV5-1 NA NA CASSLPFGRSTDTQYF TGCGCCAGCAGCTTGCCCTTCGGACGGAGCACAGATACGCAGTATTTT
TRBJ2-1 TRBV15 NA NA CATSSAVYNEQFF TGTGCCACCAGCAGTGCCGTATACAATGAGCAGTTCTTC
TRBJ1-2 TRBV6-1 few TRBD1 CASSEARGQEGYTF TGTGCCAGCAGTGAAGCGCGGGGACAGGAGGGCTACACCTTC
TRBJ1-1 TRBV7-2 NA NA CASSFTGRGTEAFF TGTGCCAGCAGCTTCACGGGTCGGGGGACTGAAGCTTTCTTT
TRBJ2-1 TRBV6-5 few TRBD2 CASSYSRLASAQFF TGTGCCAGCAGTTACTCGAGACTAGCAAGTGCGCAGTTCTTC
TRBJ2-5 TRBV7-9 NA TRBD1 CASSSSGGRETQYF TGTGCCAGCAGCTCCTCAGGGGGAAGAGAGACCCAGTACTTC
TRBJ1-5 TRBV5-1 NA TRBD1 CASSSRDRGNQPQHF TGCGCCAGCAGCTCCCGGGACAGGGGCAATCAGCCCCAGCATTTT
TRBJ2-6 TRBV5-1 few NA CASSLYVIVSGANVLTF TGCGCCAGCAGCTTATACGTAATTGTCTCTGGGGCCAACGTCCTGACTTTC
TRBJ2-3 TRBV24-1 NA TRBD1 CATSVPASDRGLTDTQYF TGTGCCACCAGTGTTCCCGCATCTGACAGGGGGCTAACAGATACGCAGTATTTT
TRBJ2-7 TRBV3-1 NA TRBD2 CASSLADYEQYF TGTGCCAGCAGTCTAGCGGACTACGAGCAGTACTTC
TRBJ2-5 TRBV5-1 few TRBD2 CASSLAGGSQTQYF TGCGCCAGCAGCTTGGCTGGCGGGAGTCAGACCCAGTACTTC
TRBJ2-6 TRBV7-3 few NA CASSVGGSGANVLTF TGTGCCAGCAGCGTAGGGGGGTCTGGGGCCAACGTCCTGACTTTC
TRBJ2-7 TRBV12-3/TRBV12-4 few TRBD2 CASSPEPGTSGSYEQYF TGTGCCAGCAGTCCGGAACCCGGGACTAGCGGGAGCTACGAGCAGTACTTC
TRBJ2-1 TRBV10-3 NA TRBD2 CATLTSGSNNEQFF TGTGCCACCCTGACTAGCGGGAGTAACAATGAGCAGTTCTTC
TRBJ2-2 TRBV7-2 few TRBD2 CASSLRYGTSVSLTSGELFF TGTGCCAGCAGCTTAAGATATGGGACTAGCGTCTCTTTAACGAGCGGGGAGCTGTTTTTT
TRBJ2-1 TRBV20-1 NA NA CSAKPGALAFHEQFF TGCAGTGCTAAACCGGGAGCTCTAGCATTTCATGAGCAGTTCTTC
TRBJ1-6 TRBV29-1 few TRBD1 CSVGQELNSPLHF TGCAGCGTGGGACAGGAGTTGAATTCACCCCTCCACTTT
TRBJ2-2 TRBV7-3 NA NA CASSPKAWRQANTGELFF TGTGCCAGCAGCCCAAAAGCGTGGCGTCAGGCGAACACCGGGGAGCTGTTTTTT
TRBJ2-1 TRBV24-1 NA TRBD2 CATSDFLAGGVNMNEQFF TGTGCCACCAGTGATTTTCTAGCGGGAGGAGTGAACATGAATGAGCAGTTCTTC
TRBJ1-2 TRBV7-9 few TRBD1 CASNLRDRGVYGYTF TGTGCCAGCAACCTCCGGGACAGGGGCGTTTATGGCTACACCTTC
TRBJ2-5 TRBV5-1 many NA CASSQDGTVQETQYF TGCGCCAGCAGCCAAGACGGGACGGTGCAAGAGACCCAGTACTTC
TRBJ1-4 TRBV4-1 few NA CASSQVGHPNEKLFF TGCGCCAGCAGCCAAGTAGGGCATCCTAATGAAAAACTGTTTTTT
TRBJ2-3 TRBV20-1 NA TRBD2 CSARPLAGDPDTQYF TGCAGTGCTAGGCCACTAGCGGGAGACCCAGATACGCAGTATTTT
TRBJ2-3 TRBV6-1 few TRBD1 CASSPTGVSTDTQYF TGTGCCAGCAGCCCGACAGGGGTTAGCACAGATACGCAGTATTTT
TRBJ2-2 TRBV27 NA TRBD1 CASSARFTTGTGELFF TGTGCCAGCAGTGCCCGCTTCACGACAGGGACCGGGGAGCTGTTTTTT
TRBJ2-3 TRBV24-1 NA NA CATSDPLRREDTQYF TGTGCCACCAGTGATCCCCTGCGGAGGGAAGATACGCAGTATTTT
TRBJ1-1 TRBV5-1 NA NA CASSFFRQNTEAFF TGCGCCAGCAGCTTCTTCAGACAGAACACTGAAGCTTTCTTT
TRBJ2-7 TRBV6-1 NA TRBD2 CASVLYSAGGEYEQYF TGTGCCAGCGTCCTGTATTCAGCGGGGGGGGAGTACGAGCAGTACTTC
TRBJ2-5 TRBV20-1 many TRBD2 CSARDGTSTQETQYF TGCAGTGCTAGGGATGGGACTAGCACACAAGAGACCCAGTACTTC
TRBJ1-6 TRBV5-1 NA TRBD1 CASSLGRTGGSSPLHF TGCGCCAGCAGCTTGGGGCGGACAGGGGGATCCTCACCCCTCCACTTT
TRBJ2-2 TRBV3-1 few NA CASSRAEGVGELFF TGTGCCAGCAGCCGAGCGGAGGGGGTCGGGGAGCTGTTTTTT
TRBJ2-4 TRBV5-1 many NA CASSESAKNIQYF TGCGCCAGCAGTGAGTCAGCCAAAAACATTCAGTACTTC
TRBJ1-5 TRBV6-6 NA TRBD1 CASSLQGEYQPQHF TGTGCCAGCAGTTTGCAGGGGGAGTATCAGCCCCAGCATTTT
TRBJ2-3 TRBV29-1 NA NA CSSSRGADTQYF TGCAGCTCCTCAAGGGGCGCAGATACGCAGTATTTT
TRBJ2-4 TRBV2 NA NA CASRLETIQYF TGTGCCAGCAGACTCGAAACTATTCAGTACTTC